Listed below are T cell receptor beta chains from one sample, sequenced in a study of OX40 agonist ivuxolimab in advanced cancers. Clones were read by immunoSEQ multiplex PCR, and TCRdb kept only the in-frame ones, dropping some. The sample lists 80,000 to 95,000 clones; 92% were seen once. The sequences come from CD4+ or CD8+ T cells sorted from blood, collected in a trial of the OX40 agonist ivuxolimab. The receptors were gathered from an adult with an advanced solid tumor such as melanoma, head and neck, liver or kidney cancer. CDR3s include the opening cysteine and the closing phenylalanine or tryptophan. The D gene is left open where the match is weak. Only part of the rows carry a size: once, few, many, or a class if the clone is expanded.

>TRBV7-3|NA|TRBJ2-3|few
TGTGCCAGCAGGGTGGACAGCAACACAGATACGCAGTATTTT
CASRVDSNTDTQYF
>TRBV2|NA|TRBJ1-5|NA
TGTGCCAGCGGACGGCCCTATAGCAATCAGCCCCAGCATTTT
CASGRPYSNQPQHF
>TRBV6-1|NA|TRBJ2-1|few
TGTGCCAGCAGTGAACCGTCAAACGACCCCTACAATGAGCAGTTCTTC
CASSEPSNDPYNEQFF
>TRBV11-2|NA|TRBJ1-1|NA
TGTGCCAGCAGCTACAGTCGGGCCGCGGCCGCTTTCTTT
CASSYSRAAAAFF
>TRBV5-1|TRBD2|TRBJ2-7|once
TGCGCCAGCAGCTTGGGACTAGCGGGGAACTACGAGCAGTACTTC
CASSLGLAGNYEQYF
>TRBV6-1|NA|TRBJ2-7|NA
TGTGCCAGCAGTGAAGGGTACAGTACGTCCTACGAGCAGTACTTC
CASSEGYSTSYEQYF
>TRBV7-6|NA|TRBJ2-1|NA
TGTGCCAGCAGCCTGATTTTCGATAATGAGCAGTTCTTC
CASSLIFDNEQFF
>TRBV14|NA|TRBJ1-4|NA
TGTGCCAGCAGCCAAGACGGGTGGCAGGGTGAAAAACTGTTTTTT
CASSQDGWQGEKLFF
>TRBV29-1|NA|TRBJ2-1|NA
TGCAGCGTTGTCCGCGGGTTCTCCTACAATGAGCAGTTCTTC
CSVVRGFSYNEQFF
>TRBV27|NA|TRBJ2-3|NA
TGTGCCAGCTCTGCGGGGAGCTCACGACTTTGGGATACGCAGTATTTT
CASSAGSSRLWDTQYF
>TRBV6-1|TRBD1|TRBJ2-3|NA
TGTGCCAGCAGTGCCCTGGCGGGACAGGGGGCCACAGATACGCAGTATTTT
CASSALAGQGATDTQYF
>TRBV18|TRBD2|TRBJ2-1|NA
TGTGCCAGCTCACCTCCAAGCGGGGCGGTGCGGTTCTTC
CASSPPSGAVRFF
>TRBV5-1|TRBD1|TRBJ2-7|NA
TGCGCCAGCAGCTCCAGGCCGGGACAGGGGATTGAGCAGTACTTC
CASSSRPGQGIEQYF
>TRBV4-2|NA|TRBJ1-3|NA
TGTGCCAGCAGCCAAGATGAAATCTCTGGAAACACCATATATTTT
CASSQDEISGNTIYF
>TRBV6-5|NA|TRBJ2-1|once
TGTGCCAGCAGTGACTCCAACGACAATGAGCAGTTCTTC
CASSDSNDNEQFF
>TRBV11-2|TRBD1|TRBJ2-5|once
TGTGCCAGCAGCTCAAGGACAGGGGGGGCAGAGACCCAGTACTTC
CASSSRTGGAETQYF
>TRBV30|TRBD2|TRBJ2-5|NA
TGTGCCTGGACTAGAGGGCCCGCGGGGGGGCCAGAAGAGACCCAGTACTTC
CAWTRGPAGGPEETQYF
>TRBV5-1|NA|TRBJ2-3|once
TGCGCCAGCAGCCTCGGGGGCCAAAGCACAGATACGCAGTATTTT
CASSLGGQSTDTQYF
>TRBV18|NA|TRBJ1-1|NA
TGTGCCAGCTCACCACGGGGGGAGGCGGACACTGAAGCTTTCTTT
CASSPRGEADTEAFF
>TRBV27|NA|TRBJ1-2|NA
TGTGCCAGCAGCCCCGATGGGACCTATGGCTACACCTTC
CASSPDGTYGYTF
>TRBV18|TRBD1|TRBJ1-4|NA
TGTGCCAGCTCACCCGGGACAGGGGATGAAAAACTGTTTTTT
CASSPGTGDEKLFF
>TRBV11-2|NA|TRBJ2-6|NA
TGTGCCAGCAGCTTAGGGGTTACGGGGCTGGGGGCCAACGTCCTGACTTTC
CASSLGVTGLGANVLTF
>TRBV2|NA|TRBJ2-3|NA
TGTGCCAGCAGTGAGAGGTGGAACACAGATACGCAGTATTTT
CASSERWNTDTQYF
>TRBV12-5|NA|TRBJ1-1|NA
TGTGCTAGTGGTTTGGGAACTACCAGTTTTCTAAACACTGAAGCTTTCTTT
CASGLGTTSFLNTEAFF
>TRBV19|TRBD1|TRBJ1-1|NA
TGTGCCAGTAAGGGACAGCCGAACACTGAAGCTTTCTTT
CASKGQPNTEAFF
>TRBV5-1|TRBD1|TRBJ2-2|NA
TGCGCCAGCAGCCCACAGGGGGAAGGAGCCGGGGAGCTGTTTTTT
CASSPQGEGAGELFF
>TRBV6-5|NA|TRBJ1-6|NA
TGTGCCAGCAGTTACAAGGGGAGCTCCTATAATTCACCCCTCCACTTT
CASSYKGSSYNSPLHF
>TRBV6-5|TRBD1|TRBJ1-3|NA
TGTGCCAGCAGTGGCAGGGGGATCTCTGGAAACACCATATATTTT
CASSGRGISGNTIYF